The rows below give T cell receptor beta chains drawn from one sample of a study of T cell responses to AZD1222 COVID-19 vaccine. This table comes from immunoSEQ multiplex PCR, and its TCRdb copy is limited to in-frame clones, with some not included. The sample lists about 130,000 clones, 85% to 95% occurring once. The specimen was peripheral blood, collected on day 0 of AZD1222 vaccination. Source of these receptors: an adult in good health. The CDR3 runs from the conserved cysteine through the conserved F or W. The D gene is left open where the match is weak. Clone size, where shown, is once, few, many, or a class for clones that have expanded.

d_call | j_call | v_call | clone_size | cdr3_nt | cdr3_aa
TRBD1 | TRBJ2-6 | TRBV3-1/TRBV3-2 | . | TGTGCCAGCAGGACAGGGTCTGGGGCCAACGTCCTGACTTTC | CASRTGSGANVLTF
. | TRBJ1-5 | TRBV3-1/TRBV3-2 | . | TGTGCCAGCAGCCAAGAGGCACCTACGGACTACCTAAGCCAGCCCCAGCATTTT | CASSQEAPTDYLSQPQHF
TRBD1 | TRBJ2-2 | TRBV19 | . | TGTGCCAGTAGTATTAAGTTGGACAGGGCGGTTCGTACCGGGGAGCTGTTTTTT | CASSIKLDRAVRTGELFF
TRBD1 | TRBJ1-4 | TRBV30 | once | TGTGCCTGGAGCCCAGGGGGCGAAAAACTGTTTTTT | CAWSPGGEKLFF
. | TRBJ2-1 | TRBV30 | . | TGTGCCTGGAGTGTACTTAGGGGATACAATGAGCAGTTCTTC | CAWSVLRGYNEQFF
. | TRBJ2-5 | TRBV2 | . | TGTGCCAGCAGGGCGGCCGGGACCCAGTACTTC | CASRAAGTQYF
TRBD1 | TRBJ2-3 | TRBV27 | . | TGTGCCAGCAGTATAGACAGGGGACGATGGCAAGATACGCAGTATTTT | CASSIDRGRWQDTQYF
TRBD2 | TRBJ2-7 | TRBV7-9 | . | TGTGCCAGCAGCCTTAGCGGGGGGGCCTACGAGCAGTACTTC | CASSLSGGAYEQYF
. | TRBJ2-7 | TRBV28 | once | TGTGCCAGCAGGTTAAACAGTGCCTACGAGCAGTACTTC | CASRLNSAYEQYF
. | TRBJ2-1 | TRBV28 | once | TGTGCCAGCAGTGGGGATGCGGAGCAGTTCTTC | CASSGDAEQFF
. | TRBJ2-2 | TRBV5-1 | . | TGCGCCAGCAATAGGGATTCGGGCACCGGGGAGCTGTTTTTT | CASNRDSGTGELFF
. | TRBJ1-4 | TRBV6-6 | . | TGTGCCAGCAGTCCAGGGTTAAGGGAAAAACTGTTTTTT | CASSPGLREKLFF
. | TRBJ2-1 | TRBV9 | . | TGTGCCAGCAGCGTAGAGGAGGGGACCGAGCAGTTCTTC | CASSVEEGTEQFF
. | TRBJ1-1 | TRBV11-2 | few | TGTGCCAGCAGCTTAGATGTGAGTAACACTGAAGCTTTCTTT | CASSLDVSNTEAFF
. | TRBJ2-5 | TRBV9 | . | TGTGCCAGCAGCCCTTTGGGGGGGGGCAAGACCCAGTACTTC | CASSPLGGGKTQYF
TRBD2 | TRBJ2-5 | TRBV11-2 | . | TGTGCCAGCAGCTATAACTCCGGGACTAGCGGGAAAGAGACCCAGTACTTC | CASSYNSGTSGKETQYF
. | TRBJ1-5 | TRBV7-8 | . | TGTGCCAGCAGCTTAGGGGCAGGTTATAGCAATCAGCCCCAGCATTTT | CASSLGAGYSNQPQHF
TRBD2 | TRBJ2-2 | TRBV19 | once | TGTGCCAGTAGTACCTCAGCGGGGCCCTTTCAGACCGGGGAGCTGTTTTTT | CASSTSAGPFQTGELFF
. | TRBJ1-1 | TRBV5-1 | . | TGCGCCAGCAGCTTGGCGGGGCGGGGGCTCAGGACTGAAGCTTTCTTT | CASSLAGRGLRTEAFF
TRBD1 | TRBJ1-2 | TRBV6-5 | . | TGTGCCAGCAGTTACTTTGGGACAGGGTCCGACTATGGCTACACCTTC | CASSYFGTGSDYGYTF
. | TRBJ2-7 | TRBV20-1 | . | TGCAGTGCTAGTTTGGCAGGAACCTACGAGCAGTACTTC | CSASLAGTYEQYF
TRBD1 | TRBJ1-1 | TRBV9 | . | TGTGCCAGCAGCCCTCGTAGCTCAGGGGGCACTGAAGCTTTCTTT | CASSPRSSGGTEAFF
TRBD1 | TRBJ1-2 | TRBV7-9 | . | TGTGCCAGCAGCTTAGCCGGGACAGGGGAGAGAGGTGGCTACACCTTC | CASSLAGTGERGGYTF
. | TRBJ1-1 | TRBV12-3/TRBV12-4 | . | TGTGCCAGCAGTTGGCAGTCTGATGAAGCTTTCTTT | CASSWQSDEAFF
. | TRBJ2-7 | TRBV14 | . | TGTGCCAGCAGCCAAGAGCCGGGACCCTTAAGCCAGCTACGGTACGGGCAGTACTTC | CASSQEPGPLSQLRYGQYF
. | TRBJ1-1 | TRBV4-1 | . | TGCGCCAGCAGCCAAGCGGACCTGAACACTGAAGCTTTCTTT | CASSQADLNTEAFF
. | TRBJ1-1 | TRBV7-9 | . | TGTGCCAGCAGCTTAGGGCGGGGTGCATACACTGAAGCTTTCTTT | CASSLGRGAYTEAFF
. | TRBJ1-1 | TRBV28 | once | TGTGCCAGCAGTTTGCACCGGGTATTTACTGAAGCTTTCTTT | CASSLHRVFTEAFF
. | TRBJ1-2 | TRBV7-9 | once | TGTGCCAGCAGCTCGAGGTCCGGGACGAACTATGGCTACACCTTC | CASSSRSGTNYGYTF
TRBD1 | TRBJ2-7 | TRBV5-4 | . | TGTGCCAGCAGCTTTCAGGGGGCCTACGAGCAGTACTTC | CASSFQGAYEQYF
TRBD1 | TRBJ1-2 | TRBV5-1 | few | TGCGCCAGCAGCTTGTCCTCAGGGGGGAACTATGGCTACACCTTC | CASSLSSGGNYGYTF
. | TRBJ1-2 | TRBV28 | . | TGTGCCAGCAGGGCCCTCAGGGGAGCTGGCTACACCTTC | CASRALRGAGYTF
. | TRBJ1-4 | TRBV13 | . | TGTGCCAGCAGCTTAGGTAATCGACGGCTAACAACTAATGAAAAACTGTTTTTT | CASSLGNRRLTTNEKLFF
. | TRBJ2-7 | TRBV3-1/TRBV3-2 | . | TGTGCCAGCAGCCAAGTATGGGGGTTCCACCCCTACGAGCAGTACTTC | CASSQVWGFHPYEQYF
. | TRBJ2-3 | TRBV12-3/TRBV12-4 | . | TGTGCCAGCAGTTTAGGTGAGGATACGCAGTATTTT | CASSLGEDTQYF
. | TRBJ2-3 | TRBV13 | . | TGTGCCAGCAGCCTCCCCCGGGACTGGGCCACCACAGATACGCAGTATTTT | CASSLPRDWATTDTQYF
TRBD1 | TRBJ1-5 | TRBV18 | few | TGTGCCAGCTCACCTGGGACAGCCTATAGCAATCAGCCCCAGCATTTT | CASSPGTAYSNQPQHF
. | TRBJ1-2 | TRBV5-1 | few | TGCGCCAGCAGCTTGGGGGACCCTCAAGGATATGGCTACACCTTC | CASSLGDPQGYGYTF
TRBD1 | TRBJ1-1 | TRBV16 | . | TGTGCCAGCAGCCAATTCTCAGGGGGGACTGAAGCTTTCTTT | CASSQFSGGTEAFF
. | TRBJ1-2 | TRBV9 | . | TGTGCCAGCAGCAGACAGGACTATGGCTACACCTTC | CASSRQDYGYTF
. | TRBJ1-1 | TRBV18 | . | TGTGCCAGCTCATCAGGGGTTTCGAACACTGAAGCTTTCTTT | CASSSGVSNTEAFF
TRBD1 | TRBJ1-4 | TRBV5-1 | . | TGCGCCAGCAGCTTGTCTCCGGGACAGAATAATGAAAAACTGTTTTTT | CASSLSPGQNNEKLFF
. | TRBJ1-2 | TRBV5-1 | . | TGCGCCAGCAGCTTGGAACCAGGGGACTATGGCTACACCTTC | CASSLEPGDYGYTF
. | TRBJ2-7 | TRBV28 | . | TGTGCCAGCAGTTTGGTCGGGGCCTACGAGCAGTACTTC | CASSLVGAYEQYF
TRBD2 | TRBJ2-7 | TRBV28 | . | TGTGCCAGCAGCTACAATAAAGGACTAGCGGGATCCTACGAGCAGTACTTC | CASSYNKGLAGSYEQYF
. | TRBJ2-1 | TRBV7-9 | . | TGTGCCAGCAGTTGGGGGTCCGCGTGGCAGTTCTTC | CASSWGSAWQFF
. | TRBJ1-1 | TRBV5-1 | . | TGCGCCAGCAGCTTGGAATCCCATTTGAACACTGAAGCTTTCTTT | CASSLESHLNTEAFF
TRBD1 | TRBJ1-1 | TRBV5-1 | . | TGCGCCAGCAGCCGGGGACAGGGGACTGAAGCTTTCTTT | CASSRGQGTEAFF
TRBD1 | TRBJ2-1 | TRBV5-5 | . | TGTGCCAGCAGCCTATTCGGGACAGGGCAGCGGGAGCAGTTCTTC | CASSLFGTGQREQFF
. | TRBJ1-2 | TRBV5-1 | . | TGCGCCAGCAGCTTGGATGGGGCTAACTATGGCTACACCTTC | CASSLDGANYGYTF
. | TRBJ1-1 | TRBV6-2/TRBV6-3 | . | TGTGCCAGCAGTTGGGCAGGGACGAACACTGAAGCTTTCTTT | CASSWAGTNTEAFF
TRBD2 | TRBJ2-2 | TRBV19 | . | TGTGCCAGTAGTCGACTAGCGGGGGGGTCGACCGGGGAGCTGTTTTTT | CASSRLAGGSTGELFF
TRBD1 | TRBJ2-7 | TRBV18 | . | TGTGCCAGCGCAAAAGGGACAGGGGGGCCCTACGAGCAGTACTTC | CASAKGTGGPYEQYF
. | TRBJ2-7 | TRBV9 | . | TGTGCCAGCAGCGTAGACTATGGGGCTTACGAGCAGTACTTC | CASSVDYGAYEQYF
TRBD2 | TRBJ2-3 | TRBV5-6 | . | TGTGCCAGCAGCCCCTGGGGGGGACTGGCGCAGTATTTT | CASSPWGGLAQYF
. | TRBJ2-1 | TRBV14 | . | TGTGCCAGCAGCCTATGGCACTACGAGGGGCGCAATGAGCAGTTCTTC | CASSLWHYEGRNEQFF
. | TRBJ1-5 | TRBV7-8 | . | TGTGCCAGCAGCTTAGATCGGGGGGCCGGGCAGCCCCAGCATTTT | CASSLDRGAGQPQHF